A single sample gave rise to the 19 T cell receptor beta chains below, sequenced in a study of T-cell memory formation after mild COVID-19. In TCRdb, the 5' RACE reads were re-called with MiXCR into one record per CDR3 protein. This sample has around 83,000 distinct CDR3 sequences; 20% to 25% occur once, and the top ten carry roughly 39%. Material: PBMCs or a T cell subset sorted from them (not recorded which). The receptor source for this set is a man aged 18 to 30 who had mild COVID-19 (a few samples of this study predate the infection). Cell type and time point are not known.

V and J are TRBV6-6 and TRBJ2-7; D remains ambiguous. V lost 0 bases and J lost 3, with 9 bases in between. Germline values: CDR1 MNHNY, CDR2 SVGAGI (reference sequence). This CDR3 has 14 residues. The CDR3 DNA reads TGTGCCAGCAGTTACTCGCCGACAAGCTACGAGCAGTACGTC. It yields the protein CASSYSPTSYEQYV.

The J gene is TRBJ2-2, the V gene TRBV5-6, with D perhaps TRBD1 or TRBD2 (5 bases each). Germline V CDR1 and CDR2: SGHDT, YYEEEE. The germline V and J ends were trimmed by 0 bases and 2 bases, with 11 bases remaining between them. The CDR3 length is 16 residues. This CDR3 is CASSLDKGTNTGELFF. For the CDR3, the DNA is TGTGCCAGCAGCTTGGATAAGGGGACCAACACCGGGGAGCTGTTTTTT.

This clonotype has more than one count but fewer than ten. The chain uses TRBV11-2 and TRBJ2-7; tentatively, D is TRBD1 or TRBD2 (5 bases each). Trimming removed 6 bases from V and 2 bases from J, with 11 bases in between. This CDR3 is 13 amino acids long. Germline CDR1 reads SGHAT; CDR2 reads FQNNGV. The CDR3 spells CASSWDEAYEQYV. Written as DNA, the CDR3 is TGTGCCAGCAGTTGGGACGAAGCCTACGAGCAGTACGTC.

The chain links TRBV12-3 or TRBV12-4 to TRBJ2-5; 7 bases align to TRBD2. V lost 4 bases to trimming and J lost 3 bases; unmatched junction nucleotides: 11. CDR3 length: 16 residues. This CDR3 reads CASSYLLAEGKETQYF. CDR3 bases: TGTGCCAGCAGTTACCTGCTAGCGGAGGGGAAAGAGACCCAGTACTTC.

The rearrangement joins TRBV29-1 to TRBJ2-1, with no clear D. V shed 6 bases and J shed 8 bases, with 17 bases lying between them. Germline V gene sequence: CDR1 SQVTM, CDR2 ANQGSEA. The CDR3 length is 13 residues. The chain's CDR3 is CSVGPVGIDEQFF. The CDR3 DNA reads TGCAGCGTGGGCCCCGTAGGGATCGATGAGCAGTTCTTC.

The V and J genes are TRBV5-5 and TRBJ2-3, with D maybe TRBD2 (5 bases). V was pared by 1 base and J by 0 bases, with 12 bases between. This CDR3 has 16 amino acids. Per the germline V gene, CDR1 is SGHKS and CDR2 is YYEKEE (reference sequence). CDR3 coding DNA: TGTGCCAGCAGCTTGCGAGGGTCCTCTAGCACAGATACGCAGTATTTT. Its protein is CASSLRGSSSTDTQYF. Using reference TRBV5-5 and TRBJ2-3 for the parts outside the CDR3, the full variable domain is DAGVTQSPTHLIKTRGQQVTLRCSPISGHKSVSWYQQVLGQGPQFIFQYYEKEERGRGNFPDRFSARQFPNYSSELNVNALLLGDSALYLCASSLRGSSSTDTQYFGPGTRLTVL.

The chain uses TRBV29-1 and TRBJ2-7; no reliable D call. CDR1 is SQVTM, CDR2 ANQGSEA, per germline. The germline V and J ends were trimmed by 6 bases and 0 bases, with 12 bases remaining between them. The CDR3 consists of 13 residues. This CDR3 reads CSVRSPVSYEQYF. The CDR3 region has the DNA TGCAGCGTCCGGAGTCCCGTCTCCTACGAGCAGTACTTC.

The chain has TRBV7-3 and TRBJ2-7; D is uncertain. Trimming cost V 6 bases and J 3 bases, with 12 bases left between them. Germline V gene data show CDR1 as SGHTA and CDR2 as FQGTGA. The CDR3 has 13 residues. For the CDR3, the DNA is TGTGCCAGCAGTGGGGAACAGAACTACGAGCAGTACTTC. This sequence encodes CASSGEQNYEQYF. Full variable domain (outside the CDR3, taken from reference TRBV7-3 and TRBJ2-7): GAGVSQTPSNKVTEKGKYVELRCDPISGHTALYWYRQSLGQGPEFLIYFQGTGAADDSGLPNDRFFAVRPEGSVSTLKIQRTERGDSAVYLCASSGEQNYEQYFGPGTRLTVT.

V is TRBV12-3 or TRBV12-4 and J is TRBJ2-5; a weak D match, TRBD2 (5 bases). Deletions cut 3 bases from V and 5 bases from J, with 10 bases between. The CDR3 totals 13 residues. CDR3 amino acids: CASSLWAGETQYF. The CDR3 bases are TGTGCCAGCAGTTTGTGGGCGGGCGAGACCCAGTACTTC.

This chain connects TRBV5-5 to TRBJ2-7; D uncertain. CDR1 and CDR2 from the germline V gene are SGHKS and YYEKEE (reference sequence). Trimming pared 1 base from V and 5 bases from J, leaving 19 bases between. The CDR3 length is 16 residues. In DNA form, the CDR3 reads TGTGCCAGCAGCTTGCAAGAGACATGCCAACGGGACGAGCAGTACGTC. It translates to CASSLQETCQRDEQYV.

This clonotype was counted ten times or more. CDR3 sequence: CASSLEGGGFNEQFF. The CDR3 DNA is TGTGCCAGCAGCCTCGAGGGCGGGGGATTCAATGAGCAGTTCTTC. V is TRBV11-2 and J is TRBJ2-1; 7 nucleotides line up with TRBD2. After removal of 5 bases from V and 6 bases from J, the junction contained 10 bases not matched to a gene. Per germline, CDR1 SGHAT and CDR2 FQNNGV. The CDR3 length is 15 residues.

The chain couples TRBV6-2 or TRBV6-3 to TRBJ1-5, with D uncertain. The CDR3 extends over 13 amino acids. V shed 5 bases and J shed 3 bases, with 8 bases lying between them. Germline V lookup: CDR1 MNHEY, CDR2 SVGEGT. In DNA form, the CDR3 reads TGTGCCAGCAGTCAAGGTACCAATCAGCCCCAGCATTTT. This translates into CASSQGTNQPQHF.

The chain carries TRBV4-3 and TRBJ1-6, with D maybe TRBD1 (5 bases). The V end was cut by 4 bases, the J end by 4 bases, with 17 bases between. CDR1 is LGHNA and CDR2 is YSLEER in the germline V gene. The CDR3 has 17 residues. The CDR3 region has the DNA TGCGCCAGCAGCCGCCTTCCCGGGACGGAGTATAATTCACCCCTCCACTTT. Protein: CASSRLPGTEYNSPLHF.

The V and J genes are TRBV7-6 and TRBJ1-3; D not certain. The germline CDR1 and CDR2 sequences are SGHVS and FNYEAQ. The CDR3 contains 17 residues. V was clipped by 5 bases and J by 3 bases, with 20 bases between them. The chain's CDR3 is CASSRTFTRGNGNTIYF. CDR3 bases: TGTGCCAGCAGCCGTACCTTCACTCGGGGTAATGGAAACACCATATATTTT.

DNA of the CDR3: TGTGCCAGCAGCTTAGTAGGGGGGAAATACACAGATACGCAGTATTTT. This encodes CASSLVGGKYTDTQYF. This chain links TRBV11-2 with TRBJ2-3, with D perhaps matching TRBD1 or TRBD2 (6 bases each). V was pared by 1 base and J by 2 bases, with 13 bases between. CDR1 is SGHAT and CDR2 is FQNNGV in the germline V gene. The CDR3 extends over 16 amino acids.

The chain couples TRBV9 to TRBJ1-1; unclear D gene. Germline V gene lookup returns CDR1 SGDLS and CDR2 YYNGEE. The CDR3 spans 13 residues. V lost 0 bases to trimming and J lost 5 bases, with 8 bases between them. The CDR3, as DNA: TGTGCCAGCAGCGTAGGGGGAAGGACTGAAGCTTTCTTT. Translation: CASSVGGRTEAFF.

This chain joins TRBV6-5 and TRBJ2-3; no clear D. This CDR3 comprises 15 residues. CDR1 and CDR2 from the germline V gene are MNHEY and SVGAGI. The V end was cut by 0 bases, the J end by 3 bases, with 10 bases between. CDR3 loop: CASSYSLISTDTQYF. The CDR3, as DNA: TGTGCCAGCAGTTACTCTTTAATTAGTACAGATACGCAGTATTTT.

The rearrangement joins TRBV27 to TRBJ1-2, with no clear D. Per the germline V gene, CDR1 is MNHEY and CDR2 is SMNVEV (reference sequence). V gave up 0 bases and J gave up 8 bases, with 10 bases separating them. There are 13 residues in the CDR3. CDR3 protein: CASSLSNVEGYTF. The CDR3 DNA sequence: TGTGCCAGCAGTTTATCGAATGTGGAAGGCTACACCTTC.

This clonotype has a handful of counts. V is TRBV5-1 and J is TRBJ2-1, with D unclear. Per the germline V gene, CDR1 is SGHRS and CDR2 is YFSETQ. The V gene lost 1 base and the J gene lost 5 bases, with 7 bases spanning the gap. The CDR3 spans 13 residues. CDR3 nucleotides: TGCGCCAGCAGCTTGTTGGGCGACAATGAGCAGTTCTTC. It codes for CASSLLGDNEQFF.